This T cell receptor beta chain was observed in a study of neurological immune-mediated disorders. This clonotype came up many times. V lost 4 bases to trimming and J lost 2 bases, with 9 bases between them. From germline, CDR1 is MNHEY and CDR2 SMNVEV (reference sequence). This CDR3 has 14 residues. TCRdb fed the 5' RACE reads into MiXCR, producing one record per CDR3 protein. The sample includes 15,000 or so distinct CDR3 sequences, approximately 13% of them seen just once. The specimen was CD8+ T cells from blood. The receptor was isolated from a female donor with HTLV-1-associated myelopathy (HAM/TSP). The rearrangement uses TRBV27 and TRBJ1-3; no clear D gene. The CDR3 nucleotides are TGTGCCAGCAGTTATAACTTTCCTGGAAACACCATATATTTT. Translation gives CASSYNFPGNTIYF.